This TCR beta chain was sequenced for a study of cytomegalovirus exposure and HLA in healthy donors. A multiplex PCR was run with 60 Vbeta primers and 13 Jbeta primers. The data were produced by immunoSEQ multiplex PCR, yet TCRdb's version contains in-frame clones alone and is incomplete. Found here are tens of thousands of clones, approximately 84% of them singletons; the top ten hold 2.5% to 3.5%. V was clipped by 0 bases and J by 3 bases; unmatched bases: 8. This CDR3 has 19 amino acids. Germline V gene sequence: CDR1 ENHRY, CDR2 SYGVKD. General observations from the study: The authors considered a cluster of highly shared sequence variants likely to be a sequencing artifact.

Note on this clone: The antigen is undetermined.

This chain joins TRBV10-3 and TRBJ2-4, with 13 bases that match TRBD2. Source material: PBMCs. This receptor was obtained from a man aged 45-65 years in good health and CMV-seronegative. CDR3 nucleotide sequence: TGTGCCATCAGTGAGTCGCGGACTAGCGGGAGTGGAGACAAAAACATTCAGTACTTC. This translates into CAISESRTSGSGDKNIQYF.